This TCR beta chain was retrieved from a study of blood T cell repertoires in COVID-19. As for the study in general: Material from acute and convalescent COVID-19 was sourced from the United States, Italy and Spain. From T cells, B-cell-depleted T cells, or PBMCs came the material, which was cDNA or gDNA.

Unmatched junction bases numbered 4, after V lost 3 bases and J lost 7 bases. This CDR3 spans 14 amino acids. Germline CDR1 SGHKS, CDR2 YYEKEE (reference sequence). Source study methods: Reference gene primers were amplified, and this amplification served to estimate nucleated cell counts. TCRdb's table, derived via immunoSEQ multiplex PCR, lists solely in-frame clones and lacks some. That table supplies the V and J calls and clone size; D and trimming were determined from the DNA. Of more than 250,000 clones in the sample, roughly 85% were seen once. The clonotype originates from a man between 50 and 59 years old with active or convalescent COVID-19. Sequencing was performed on peripheral blood. V usage is TRBV5-5 and J usage is TRBJ1-2; TRBD1 matches at 12 bases. Written as DNA, the CDR3 is TGTGCCAGCAGCTGGGACAGGGGGCTCACTGGCTACACCTTC. Translation: CASSWDRGLTGYTF.